A selection of T cell receptor beta chains follows, all from one sample in a study of vaccination effects on CD4 cells after COVID-19. What these receptors recognize is not known. The assay was immunoSEQ multiplex PCR, and TCRdb's table has in-frame clones only and misses some. The table shows tens of thousands of clones, with about three quarters occurring only once. The sequenced sample was CD4+ T cells from PBMCs cultured with SARS-CoV-2 spike peptides, obtained before COVID-19 vaccination. These receptors were collected from a human donor who had a prior SARS-CoV-2 infection. Both conserved end residues are part of each CDR3. A D gene is named only where the DNA matches it firmly. Only some rows state a clone size, as once, few, many or a class for expanded clones.

>NA|NA|TRBJ2-5|TRBV18
TGTGCCAGCTCAGAGGGGGATGAGACCCAGTACTTC
CASSEGDETQYF
>NA|NA|TRBJ1-5|TRBV6-5
TGTGCCAGCAATTGGGGGCGCGATCAGCCCCAGCATTTT
CASNWGRDQPQHF
>NA|TRBD2|TRBJ2-7|TRBV2
TGTGCCAGCAGTGAGAGCGGGGCCCTGTCCTACGAGCAGTACTTC
CASSESGALSYEQYF
>NA|TRBD2|TRBJ2-5|TRBV7-2
TGTGCCAGCAGCCCAGACCTAGCGGGGGGCCGGAGGGAGACCCAGTACTTC
CASSPDLAGGRRETQYF
>few|TRBD1|TRBJ1-1|TRBV11-3
TGTGCCAGCAGCCCGGGACAGGGAAGGAACACTGAAGCTTTCTTT
CASSPGQGRNTEAFF
>NA|NA|TRBJ1-3|TRBV2
TGTGCCAGCAGTCTAGGGGGGACCGGAAACACCATATATTTT
CASSLGGTGNTIYF
>few|TRBD1|TRBJ2-7|TRBV2
TGTGCCAGCAAAATAACCGGGACAGGGGCCTACGAGCAGTACTTC
CASKITGTGAYEQYF
>NA|NA|TRBJ2-5|TRBV21-1
TGTGCCAGCAGCAGGAGGGTACAATCGGACAGGGGGGTGTTTAGGGAGACCCAGTACTTC
CASSRRVQSDRGVFRETQYF
>few|TRBD2|TRBJ2-1|TRBV6-2/TRBV6-3
TGTGCCAGCAGCCCAGTTGCGGGAGAGATCAATGAGCAGTTCTTC
CASSPVAGEINEQFF
>NA|TRBD1|TRBJ1-2|TRBV5-4
TGTGCCAGCAGCCCGCAGGGGGCGGGTGGCTACACCTTC
CASSPQGAGGYTF
>NA|NA|TRBJ1-2|TRBV7-2
TGTGCCAGCAGCATCGAAACTAGGGGCTACACCTTC
CASSIETRGYTF
>NA|NA|TRBJ2-2|TRBV7-3
TGTGCCAGCAGCTTAGGTCCAGTGAACACCGGGGAGCTGTTTTTT
CASSLGPVNTGELFF
>NA|NA|TRBJ1-2|TRBV18
TGTGCCAGCTCACGTAATTCGGGAGACACCTATGGCTACACCTTC
CASSRNSGDTYGYTF
>NA|TRBD2|TRBJ2-1|TRBV6-5
TGTGCCAGCAGAAAGGGACTAGCGAATGAGCAGTTCTTC
CASRKGLANEQFF
>NA|NA|TRBJ1-1|TRBV12-5
TGTGCTAGCTCCGCCGAACCGAACACTGAAGCTTTCTTT
CASSAEPNTEAFF
>once|TRBD2|TRBJ2-1|TRBV24-1
TGTGCCACCAGTGACCCAGCGGGAGGACGTTACAATGAGCAGTTCTTC
CATSDPAGGRYNEQFF
>few|NA|TRBJ2-3|TRBV9
TGTGCCAGCAGCGCTAGCACAGATACGCAGTATTTT
CASSASTDTQYF
>NA|NA|TRBJ2-3|TRBV29-1
TGCAGCGTTGAACGGCGGCACATTAGCACAGATACGCAGTATTTT
CSVERRHISTDTQYF
>NA|NA|TRBJ2-5|TRBV5-1
TGCGCCAGCAGCTACATTGGAGAGACCCAGTACTTC
CASSYIGETQYF
>few|TRBD2|TRBJ2-3|TRBV29-1
TGCAGCGCTCGCGCCGGGACTACGACCACAGATACGCAGTATTTT
CSARAGTTTTDTQYF
>few|NA|TRBJ1-4|TRBV7-9
TGTGCCAGCAGCCGAGATGGGGGTGAAAAACTGTTTTTT
CASSRDGGEKLFF
>few|NA|TRBJ2-3|TRBV6-6
TGTGCCAGCAGACTAGAAGGCACAGATACGCAGTATTTT
CASRLEGTDTQYF
>NA|NA|TRBJ1-2|TRBV7-8
TGTGCCAGCAGCCCAATTCGGGGGGCTAACTATGGCTACACCTTC
CASSPIRGANYGYTF
>NA|NA|TRBJ2-1|TRBV5-6
TGTGCCAGCAGCTGGGACCAAAGCGATGAGCAGTTCTTC
CASSWDQSDEQFF
>once|NA|TRBJ2-1|TRBV27
TGTGCCAGCAGAAACAGGGCTAGCTCCTACAATGAGCAGTTCTTC
CASRNRASSYNEQFF
>NA|NA|TRBJ1-2|TRBV3-1/TRBV3-2
TGTGCCAGCAGCCAAGATACCTTGTCCGGCTATGGCTACACCTTC
CASSQDTLSGYGYTF
>NA|TRBD1|TRBJ2-6|TRBV30
TGTGCCTGGACGGGGGTTGGGGACAGGGAGTCGGTTAGCTCTGGGGCCAACGTCCTGACTTTC
CAWTGVGDRESVSSGANVLTF
>NA|NA|TRBJ1-3|TRBV12-3/TRBV12-4
TGTGCCAGCAGTTTAGCTTCTGGAAACACCATATATTTT
CASSLASGNTIYF
>few|TRBD1|TRBJ1-6|TRBV27
TGTGCCAGCAGTTCACGGGACAGGGCTTCACCCCTCCACTTT
CASSSRDRASPLHF
>NA|TRBD1|TRBJ1-2|TRBV28
TGTGCCAGCAGTTTTGGTGACAGGGGCTATGGAGGCTACACCTTC
CASSFGDRGYGGYTF
>NA|NA|TRBJ2-7|TRBV30
TGTGCCTGGAGTCCCATCCTAAAGGGCAGGGGAGCTCACTACGAGCAGTACTTC
CAWSPILKGRGAHYEQYF
>NA|NA|TRBJ2-1|TRBV6-4
TGTGCCAGCAGTGACGGCGGAGCAGGGGTTCAGTTCTTC
CASSDGGAGVQFF
>NA|TRBD1|TRBJ1-2|TRBV11-2
TGTGCCAGCAGCGGATTGAGATCGGGACAGGGTCAAGGCTACACCTTC
CASSGLRSGQGQGYTF
>NA|NA|TRBJ2-5|TRBV30
TGTGCCTGGAGTCTGGCCGGGTGGTACCAAGAGACCCAGTACTTC
CAWSLAGWYQETQYF
>NA|NA|TRBJ2-1|TRBV6-2/TRBV6-3
TGTGCCAGCAGTTACCTGACTCCGGGGAATGAGCAGTTCTTC
CASSYLTPGNEQFF
>few|TRBD2|TRBJ2-3|TRBV24-1
TGTGCCACCAGTGTCACGGCGGGAGGGCCATTGTATACGCAGTATTTT
CATSVTAGGPLYTQYF
>NA|NA|TRBJ1-4|TRBV30
TGTGCCTGGAGTGTATCACGGGAAAAACTGTTTTTT
CAWSVSREKLFF
>NA|NA|TRBJ2-5|TRBV4-3
TGCGCCAGCAGCCTTGTAGGAGACGGGACCCAGTACTTC
CASSLVGDGTQYF
>NA|NA|TRBJ1-6|TRBV27
TGTGCCAGCGCCTCAGGTGGGAATTCACCCCTCCACTTT
CASASGGNSPLHF
>NA|NA|TRBJ2-2|TRBV9
TGTGCCAGCAAAGGGACGAACACCGGGGAGCTGTTTTTT
CASKGTNTGELFF
>NA|NA|TRBJ2-1|TRBV11-3
TGTGCCAGCAGCCCCCAACGGCTCTCAGAGCAGTTCTTC
CASSPQRLSEQFF
>NA|NA|TRBJ1-2|TRBV18
TGTGCCAGCTCACCGGCGCGGCAGATCTATGGCTACACCTTC
CASSPARQIYGYTF
>few|NA|TRBJ2-7|TRBV12-3/TRBV12-4
TGTGCCAGCACGTCCCGACTTCGGTACGAGCAGTACTTC
CASTSRLRYEQYF
>few|TRBD2|TRBJ2-7|TRBV7-8
TGTGCCAGCAGCTTAGGAATATTTCCTAGCGGGAGCTCCTACGAGCAGTACTTC
CASSLGIFPSGSSYEQYF
>NA|NA|TRBJ2-3|TRBV7-8
TGTGCCAGCAGCCTCACTAACCGCGGGCAAGTAGATACGCAGTATTTT
CASSLTNRGQVDTQYF